This TCR beta chain is from a study of blood T cell repertoires in COVID-19. Study as a whole: Samples of COVID-19 (acute and convalescent) were obtained from the United States, Italy and Spain. In each case, the material was cDNA or gDNA derived from T cells, B-cell-depleted T cells, or PBMCs.

Original methodology: Amplification with reference gene primers provided the estimates of nucleated cell counts. Using immunoSEQ multiplex PCR, the repertoire was profiled, and TCRdb retains in-frame clones only, with some absent. The V and J calls and clone size come from that table; D and trimming were worked out from the DNA. In the table there are over 40,000 clones, 90% of which are singletons. V shed 7 bases and J 3 bases; nucleotides not matched to a gene: 2. Germline V gene sequence: CDR1 GTSNPN, CDR2 SVGIG (reference sequence). This CDR3 has 11 residues. Sequenced input: peripheral blood. The J gene is TRBJ2-7, the V gene TRBV30, with 8 bases matching TRBD1. The source of this sequence is a woman older than 75 with acute or convalescent COVID-19. Here the CDR3 DNA reads TGTGCCTCCGGGACAGGCTACGAGCAGTACTTC. Translating it yields CASGTGYEQYF. Drawing the rest from reference TRBV30 and TRBJ2-7, the complete variable domain is SQTIHQWPATLVQPVGSPLSLECTVEGTSNPNLYWYRQAAGRGLQLLFYSVGIGQISSEVPQNLSASRPQDRQFILSSKKLLLSDSGFYLCASGTGYEQYFGPGTRLTVT.